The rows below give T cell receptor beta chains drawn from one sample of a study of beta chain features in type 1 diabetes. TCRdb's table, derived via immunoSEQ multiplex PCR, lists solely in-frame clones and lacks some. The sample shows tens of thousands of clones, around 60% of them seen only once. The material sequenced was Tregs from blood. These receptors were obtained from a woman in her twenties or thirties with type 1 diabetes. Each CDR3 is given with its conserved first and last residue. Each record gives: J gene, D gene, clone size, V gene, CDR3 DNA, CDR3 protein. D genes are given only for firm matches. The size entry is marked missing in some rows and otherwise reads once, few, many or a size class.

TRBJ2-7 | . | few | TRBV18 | TGTGCCAGCTCACCACCATCGCTTCCCTCCGAGCAGTACTTC | CASSPPSLPSEQYF
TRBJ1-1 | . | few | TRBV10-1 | TGCGCCAGCTCCTCTTCAGGGAACACTGAAGCTTTCTTT | CASSSSGNTEAFF
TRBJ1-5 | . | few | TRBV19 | TGTGCCAGCTCAGGCAGGGAACGGGCCCAGCCCCAGCATTTT | CASSGRERAQPQHF
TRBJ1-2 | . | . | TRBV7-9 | TGTGCCAGCAGCGCCCAGGGGCTGGTGAATGGCTACACCTTC | CASSAQGLVNGYTF
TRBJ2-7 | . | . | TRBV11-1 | TGTGCCAGCAGCTTTTCCCAGGGGAACTACGAGCAGTACTTC | CASSFSQGNYEQYF
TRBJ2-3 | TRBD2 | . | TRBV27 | TGTGCCAGCAGTGCCCCGGGACTAGCGGGAGCAGATACGCAGTATTTT | CASSAPGLAGADTQYF
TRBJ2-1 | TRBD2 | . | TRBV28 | TGTGCCAGCATTGGCCTGGGACTAGCGGGTGAGCAGTTCTTC | CASIGLGLAGEQFF
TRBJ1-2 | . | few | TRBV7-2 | TGTGCCAGCAGCTTAGCGTCCCCCCACAGGAAGGAATACTATGGCTACACCTTC | CASSLASPHRKEYYGYTF
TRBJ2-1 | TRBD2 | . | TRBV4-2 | TGTGCCAGCAGCCTAGAGACTAGCGCGGACAATGAGCAGTTCTTC | CASSLETSADNEQFF
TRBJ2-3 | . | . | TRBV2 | TGTGCCAGCAGGCGTGATATTAGGAGGGATACGCAGTATTTT | CASRRDIRRDTQYF
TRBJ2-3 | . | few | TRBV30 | TGTGCCTGGAGTGTCCCTCGCAGGGGCACAGATACGCAGTATTTT | CAWSVPRRGTDTQYF
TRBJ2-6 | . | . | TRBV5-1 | TGCGCCAGCAGCTTGCTCGGAGGGACTGGGGCCAACGTCCTGACTTTC | CASSLLGGTGANVLTF
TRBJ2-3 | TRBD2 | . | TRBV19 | TGTGCCAGTAGTCCCCCAAGAGTAGCGGGAGGTCCCACAGATACGCAGTATTTT | CASSPPRVAGGPTDTQYF
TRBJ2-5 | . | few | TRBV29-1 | TGCAGCGTTGAGGGAGTTTTCGGGACTGCGTTAGAGACCCAGTACTTC | CSVEGVFGTALETQYF
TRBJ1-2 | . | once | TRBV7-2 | TGTGCCAGCAGCCCGGACTATGGCTACACCTTC | CASSPDYGYTF
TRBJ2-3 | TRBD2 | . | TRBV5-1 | TGCGCCAGCAGCTCCCGGATCGCGGGAGGACTGACAGATACGCAGTATTTT | CASSSRIAGGLTDTQYF
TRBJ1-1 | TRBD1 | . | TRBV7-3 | TGTGCCAGCAGCCCCCGACAGGGTGGGCCTGAAGCTTTCTTT | CASSPRQGGPEAFF
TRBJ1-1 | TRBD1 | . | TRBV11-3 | TGTGCCAGCAGCCTATACAGGGGGCTAATGAACACTGAAGCTTTCTTT | CASSLYRGLMNTEAFF
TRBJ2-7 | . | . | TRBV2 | TGTGCCAGCAGGTTAGCGGCGCTATCCTACGAGCAGTACTTC | CASRLAALSYEQYF
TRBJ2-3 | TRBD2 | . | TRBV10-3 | TGTGCCATCACTGACGGGACTAGCGGGACAGATACGCAGTATTTT | CAITDGTSGTDTQYF
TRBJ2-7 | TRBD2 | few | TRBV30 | TGTGCCTGGAGTTGGGGCGGGACTAGCGGGAACGAGCAGTACTTC | CAWSWGGTSGNEQYF
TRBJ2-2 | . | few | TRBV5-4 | TGTGCCAGCAGTTCCGGACAGACCGGGGAGCTGTTTTTT | CASSSGQTGELFF
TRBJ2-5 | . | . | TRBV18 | TGTGCCAGCTCACCAACCCGGGAAGAGACCCAGTACTTC | CASSPTREETQYF
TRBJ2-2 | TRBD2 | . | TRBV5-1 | TGCGCCAGCTCTAGCGGGAGCATCACCGGGGAGCTGTTTTTT | CASSSGSITGELFF
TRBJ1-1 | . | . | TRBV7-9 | TGTGCCAGCAGCTTCTCCCGGGGACACCTGAACACTGAAGCTTTCTTT | CASSFSRGHLNTEAFF
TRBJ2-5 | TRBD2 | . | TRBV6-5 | TGTGCCAGCAGGACTAGCGGACAAGAGACCCAGTACTTC | CASRTSGQETQYF
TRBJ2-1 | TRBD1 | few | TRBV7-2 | TGTGCCAGCAGCCGACAGGGATCCTACAATGAGCAGTTCTTC | CASSRQGSYNEQFF
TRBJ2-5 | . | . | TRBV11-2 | TGTGCCAGCAGCTTAGAAGGAGGGAAGACCCAGTACTTC | CASSLEGGKTQYF
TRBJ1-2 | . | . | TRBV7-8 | TGTGCCAGCAGCACCGAGAATAACTATGGCTACACCTTC | CASSTENNYGYTF
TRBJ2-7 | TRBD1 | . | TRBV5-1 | TGCGCCAGCAGCCTCGGGACAGGGGCTGGCATATCCTACGAGCAGTACTTC | CASSLGTGAGISYEQYF
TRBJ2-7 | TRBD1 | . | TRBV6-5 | TGTGCCAGCAGGGACAGGGACCCCTACGAGCAGTACTTC | CASRDRDPYEQYF
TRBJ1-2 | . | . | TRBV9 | TGTGCCAGCAGCCCCCGGAGGGATAACTATGGCTACACCTTC | CASSPRRDNYGYTF
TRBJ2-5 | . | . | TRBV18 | TGTGCCAGCTCACCACCCCAGGGTCAAGAGACCCAGTACTTC | CASSPPQGQETQYF
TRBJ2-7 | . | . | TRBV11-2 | TGTGCCAGCAGCTTCAAGACAGGATCCTACGAGCAGTACTTC | CASSFKTGSYEQYF
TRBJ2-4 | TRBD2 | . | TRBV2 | TGTGCCAGCAGTGGGGCTAGCGGGAGGGGGCTGGGCATTCAGTACTTC | CASSGASGRGLGIQYF
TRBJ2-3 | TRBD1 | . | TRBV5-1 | TGCGCCAGCAGCCAAGTTCGACAGGGGTTCGGTACAGATACGCAGTATTTT | CASSQVRQGFGTDTQYF
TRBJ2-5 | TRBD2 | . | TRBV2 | TGTGCCACCACCTGGAGACTAGCGGGAGAGACCCAGTACTTC | CATTWRLAGETQYF
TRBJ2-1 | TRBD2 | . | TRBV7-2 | TGTGCCAGCAGCTTAGGGCGGGAGAGGAACAATGAGCAGTTCTTC | CASSLGRERNNEQFF
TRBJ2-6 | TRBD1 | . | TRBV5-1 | TGCGCCAGCAGCTTGCGATCTCCGACAGGGTCTGGGGCCAACGTCCTGACTTTC | CASSLRSPTGSGANVLTF
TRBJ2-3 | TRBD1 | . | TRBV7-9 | TGTGCCAGCAGCTTGCAGGGGGCAAAAGATACGCAGTATTTT | CASSLQGAKDTQYF
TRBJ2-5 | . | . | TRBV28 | TGTGCCAGCAGTTTATCAGGGCTAGAGACCCAGTACTTC | CASSLSGLETQYF
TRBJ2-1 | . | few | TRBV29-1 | TGCAGCGTTCGCGGGGCCGGACAGGTCCCGAGCTCCTACAATGAGCAGTTCTTC | CSVRGAGQVPSSYNEQFF
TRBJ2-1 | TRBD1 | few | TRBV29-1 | TGCAGCGTGGTCCGGGACAGGGGGCACCATGAGCAGTTCTTC | CSVVRDRGHHEQFF
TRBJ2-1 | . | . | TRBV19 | TGTGCCAGTAGTAAAGCCAGGGTTTCCTACAATGAGCAGTTCTTC | CASSKARVSYNEQFF
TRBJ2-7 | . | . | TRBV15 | TGTGCCACCAGCAGACAGGGAACCAACTACGAGCAGTACTTC | CATSRQGTNYEQYF